A selection of T cell receptor beta chains follows, all from one sample in a study of graft-versus-host responses after intestinal transplantation. These receptors have no known antigen. Assay used: immunoSEQ multiplex PCR; TCRdb lists only in-frame clones, some missing. The sample records approximately 80,000 clones, approximately 88% being singletons. Sequenced material: unstimulated CD4+ T cells sorted from spleen or lymph node cells, taken before intestinal transplant. These receptors all come from a human donor who received an intestinal transplant. Each CDR3 is given with its conserved first and last residue. Each record gives: J gene, D gene, V gene, clone size, CDR3 protein, CDR3 DNA. The D gene is left open where the match is weak. Only part of the rows carry a size: once, few, many, or a class if the clone is expanded.

TRBJ2-3 | TRBD1 | TRBV30 | once | CAWSPGQGTTDTQYF | TGTGCCTGGTCTCCGGGACAGGGGACCACAGATACGCAGTATTTT
TRBJ1-1 | - | TRBV29-1 | once | CSVVPRGGNTEAFF | TGCAGCGTTGTACCCAGGGGTGGGAACACTGAAGCTTTCTTT
TRBJ1-1 | - | TRBV28 | - | CASYPPTGRAEAFF | TGTGCCTCCTACCCCCCCACAGGGCGGGCTGAAGCTTTCTTT
TRBJ2-1 | - | TRBV10-2 | - | CASSDTGSYNEQFF | TGCGCCAGCAGTGATACCGGCTCCTACAATGAGCAGTTCTTC
TRBJ1-3 | - | TRBV7-9 | few | CASSDRLSGNTIYF | TGTGCCAGCAGCGACAGGCTCTCTGGAAACACCATATATTTT
TRBJ1-5 | - | TRBV7-2 | - | CASSLAENQPQHF | TGTGCCAGCAGCTTAGCGGAGAATCAGCCCCAGCATTTT
TRBJ2-7 | - | TRBV6-1 | - | CASSERAWGEQYF | TGTGCCAGCAGTGAGAGGGCCTGGGGCGAGCAGTACTTC
TRBJ2-3 | TRBD2 | TRBV5-8 | - | CASSLGTSGLNTDTQYF | TGTGCCAGCAGCTTAGGGACTAGCGGACTTAACACAGATACGCAGTATTTT
TRBJ2-2 | TRBD1 | TRBV5-4 | once | CASSSGTGGVAGELFF | TGTGCCAGCAGTTCCGGGACAGGGGGGGTAGCCGGGGAGCTGTTTTTT
TRBJ1-2 | TRBD1 | TRBV28 | - | CASSSLAGGRRGYGYTF | TGTGCCAGCAGTTCCCTTGCAGGGGGTAGACGGGGCTATGGCTACACCTTC
TRBJ1-2 | - | TRBV28 | - | CASLGVYGYTF | TGTGCCAGCCTAGGTGTTTATGGCTACACCTTC
TRBJ2-3 | TRBD2 | TRBV5-4 | - | CASSWASGRGTDTQYF | TGTGCCAGCAGCTGGGCTAGCGGGAGGGGAACAGATACGCAGTATTTT
TRBJ2-7 | TRBD2 | TRBV19 | - | CASSLAGGPYEQYF | TGTGCCAGTAGTCTAGCGGGAGGGCCTTACGAGCAGTACTTC
TRBJ1-2 | - | TRBV5-1 | - | CASSLILSGSGGYTF | TGCGCCAGCAGCTTAATCCTTTCAGGGTCTGGTGGCTACACCTTC
TRBJ1-4 | TRBD1 | TRBV5-1 | - | CASSFRQGTNEKLFF | TGCGCCAGCAGCTTCCGACAGGGAACTAATGAAAAACTGTTTTTT
TRBJ2-3 | TRBD2 | TRBV6-6 | - | CASSYGLAGPTDTQYF | TGTGCCAGCAGTTACGGTCTAGCGGGGCCCACAGATACGCAGTATTTT
TRBJ2-1 | TRBD1 | TRBV30 | - | CAWGKGAAGFIEQFF | TGTGCCTGGGGGAAGGGGGCGGCAGGGTTCATTGAGCAGTTCTTC
TRBJ1-2 | - | TRBV5-1 | - | CASSLDRVNGYTF | TGCGCCAGCAGCTTGGACAGGGTGAATGGCTACACCTTC
TRBJ1-5 | - | TRBV19 | - | CASSIDQVRNQPQHF | TGTGCCAGTAGTATAGACCAGGTACGAAATCAGCCCCAGCATTTT
TRBJ1-2 | - | TRBV5-1 | - | CASSPGGETNYGYTF | TGCGCCAGCAGCCCGGGAGGGGAAACGAACTATGGCTACACCTTC
TRBJ2-5 | - | TRBV28 | - | CASSSPGVLQETQYF | TGTGCCAGCAGTTCCCCCGGGGTCCTCCAAGAGACCCAGTACTTC
TRBJ1-4 | - | TRBV18 | - | CASSPDSGYEKLFF | TGTGCCAGCTCACCGGACAGCGGCTACGAAAAACTGTTTTTT